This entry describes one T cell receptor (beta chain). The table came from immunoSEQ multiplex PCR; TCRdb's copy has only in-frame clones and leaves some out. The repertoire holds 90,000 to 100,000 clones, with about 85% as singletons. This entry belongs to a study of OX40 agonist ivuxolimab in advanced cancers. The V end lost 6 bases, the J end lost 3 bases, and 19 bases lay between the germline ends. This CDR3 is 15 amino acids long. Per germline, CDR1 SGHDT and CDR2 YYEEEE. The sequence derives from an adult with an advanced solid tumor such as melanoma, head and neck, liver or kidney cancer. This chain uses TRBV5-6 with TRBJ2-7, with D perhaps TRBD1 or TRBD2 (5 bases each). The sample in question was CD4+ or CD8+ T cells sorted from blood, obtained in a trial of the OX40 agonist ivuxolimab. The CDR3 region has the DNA TGTGCCAGCACCCCCGGGTGGGACCACAACTACGAGCAGTACTTC. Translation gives CASTPGWDHNYEQYF.